Shown below are 24 T cell receptor beta chains from a single sample sequenced in a study of T cells after posttransplantation cyclophosphamide. A marrow graft followed busulfan-fludarabine conditioning, with cyclophosphamide on days +3 and +4. Clones were read by immunoSEQ multiplex PCR, and TCRdb kept only the in-frame ones, dropping some. Seen here are roughly 8,000 clones, about 90% observed once, and the top ten hold approximately 1.2%. This specimen was CD4+ T cells sorted from blood, taken 1404 days after allogeneic stem cell transplant with posttransplant cyclophosphamide. These receptors were collected from a female patient aged 50-59 years who received an allogeneic stem cell transplant from a related donor, was CMV-positive, and had no GVHD. The graft donor may account for some of the T cells.

The chain has TRBV5-5 and TRBJ2-3; the match to TRBD2 covers 14 bases. CDR3 size: 17 residues. The V and J ends lost 4 bases and 6 bases, in that order; junction bases with no gene match: 10. Germline CDR1 reads SGHKS; CDR2 reads YYEKEE (reference sequence). CDR3 residues: CASSQSRTSGRSDTQYF. CDR3 coding DNA: TGTGCCAGCAGCCAAAGCCGGACTAGCGGGAGGTCGGATACGCAGTATTTT.

The V gene is TRBV7-3, the J gene TRBJ2-3; D perhaps matches TRBD1 (5 bases). This CDR3 has 16 amino acids. Germline V gives CDR1 SGHTA, CDR2 FQGTGA. Trimming removed 0 bases from V and 2 bases from J, with 12 bases in between. The CDR3 loop is CASSLTRVRATDTQYF. The CDR3 DNA follows: TGTGCCAGCAGCTTAACCAGGGTTCGGGCCACAGATACGCAGTATTTT.

The gene calls are TRBV7-9 and TRBJ1-4, with 10 positions matching TRBD1. Trimming at V came to 6 bases and at J to 6 bases, leaving 4 bases not matched to a gene. The germline CDR1 and CDR2 sequences are SEHNR and FQNEAQ (reference sequence). The CDR3 extends over 14 amino acids. The CDR3 here is CASSYGQGDEKLFF. The CDR3 region has the DNA TGTGCCAGCAGTTATGGACAGGGGGATGAAAAACTGTTTTTT.

The rearrangement joins TRBV4-3 to TRBJ2-1, with 11 bases matching TRBD2. Germline CDR1 reads LGHNA; CDR2 reads YSLEER. V shed 2 bases, J shed 3 bases, and the junction held 6 bases outside the gene matches. The CDR3 is made up of 17 amino acids. CDR3 amino acids: CASSQRLAGGNYNEQFF. The CDR3 bases are TGCGCCAGCAGCCAACGCCTAGCGGGAGGTAACTACAATGAGCAGTTCTTC.

This sequence joins TRBV21-1 and TRBJ1-5; TRBD1 reflects the table's D call only, with no check against the DNA. TRBV21-1 is given as a pseudogene. The CDR3 totals 15 residues. The CDR3 nucleotides read TGTGCCAGCAGCAAAGTAGGCCCCAGGAATCAGCCCCAGCATTTT. It encodes CASSKVGPRNQPQHF.

The gene calls are TRBV28 and TRBJ2-7; TRBD1 aligns across 8 bases. The CDR3 spans 14 residues. Per germline, CDR1 MDHEN and CDR2 SYDVKM. After removal of 8 bases from V and 0 bases from J, the junction contained 6 bases not matched to a gene. CDR3 nucleotides: TGTGCCAGCTTTTACAGGGGGAGCTCCTACGAGCAGTACTTC. It yields the protein CASFYRGSSYEQYF.

The chain recombines TRBV7-9 with TRBJ2-3; the match to TRBD2 covers 8 bases. V lost 5 bases and J lost 3; bases outside the gene matches: 7. The CDR3 has 15 residues. The germline gives CDR1 SEHNR, CDR2 FQNEAQ (reference sequence). CDR3 region: CASSGGIAGTDTQYF. The DNA for the CDR3 is TGTGCCAGCAGCGGAGGGATAGCGGGAACAGATACGCAGTATTTT. Combining the CDR3 with reference TRBV7-9 and TRBJ2-3 gives the whole variable domain DTGVSQNPRHKITKRGQNVTFRCDPISEHNRLYWYRQTLGQGPEFLTYFQNEAQLEKSRLLSDRFSAERPKGSFSTLEIQRTEQGDSAMYLCASSGGIAGTDTQYFGPGTRLTVL.

This rearrangement joins TRBV28 to TRBJ1-1; D remains unclear. The V end lost 3 bases, the J end lost 5 bases, and 7 bases lay between the germline ends. CDR1 is MDHEN, CDR2 SYDVKM, per germline. The CDR3 consists of 12 residues. The CDR3 region is CASSFPRTEAFF. CDR3 sequence (DNA): TGTGCCAGCAGTTTCCCGCGGACTGAAGCTTTCTTT.

The chain joins TRBV6-1 to TRBJ2-3; 16 bases agree with TRBD2. Germline loops: CDR1 MNHNS, CDR2 SASEGT. The CDR3 loop spans 15 amino acids. V gave up 5 bases and J gave up 6 bases; unmatched junction bases: 2. CDR3 loop: CASSLGLAGGDTQYF. CDR3 in DNA: TGTGCCAGCAGTTTGGGACTAGCGGGAGGGGATACGCAGTATTTT.

The chain has TRBV5-1 and TRBJ2-5; TRBD1 agrees at 10 bases. The ends lost 5 bases at V and 2 bases at J; junction bases unmatched: 6. This CDR3 region has 15 residues. Germline values: CDR1 SGHRS, CDR2 YFSETQ. The CDR3 sequence is CASRGGQGRQETQYF. CDR3 nucleotides: TGCGCCAGCAGAGGGGGACAGGGGAGACAAGAGACCCAGTACTTC.

The rearrangement uses TRBV5-4 and TRBJ2-5; 7 nucleotides line up with TRBD1. Germline values: CDR1 SGHNT, CDR2 YYREEE (reference sequence). J gave up 5 bases and V 2 bases, and 9 bases lay outside the gene matches. CDR3 length equals 15 residues. The CDR3 is CASSLAETGTETQYF. The DNA of the CDR3 is TGTGCCAGCAGCTTAGCCGAGACAGGGACCGAGACCCAGTACTTC.

This chain links TRBV5-5 with TRBJ1-2; 7 bases fit TRBD1. This CDR3 comprises 15 residues. CDR1 and CDR2 from the germline V gene are SGHKS and YYEKEE (reference sequence). V was pared by 4 bases and J by 3 bases, with 9 bases of the junction left unmatched. The CDR3 protein is CASSPRTGFDYGYTF. As DNA, the CDR3 is TGTGCCAGCAGCCCCCGGACAGGCTTTGACTATGGCTACACCTTC.

V usage is TRBV11-2 and J usage is TRBJ2-2, with 8 bases identical to TRBD1. CDR1 and CDR2 (germline): SGHAT, FQNNGV. CDR3 length: 18 residues. Germline trimming cut 4 bases from V and 1 base from J; bases unmatched to any gene: 11. CDR3 sequence reads: CASSSPEDRALNTGELFF. CDR3 DNA sequence: TGTGCCAGCAGCTCCCCCGAGGACAGGGCCCTGAACACCGGGGAGCTGTTTTTT.

The chain combines TRBV27 with TRBJ1-5; D is unclear. V was trimmed by 8 bases and J by 0 bases, leaving 11 bases between them. This CDR3 comprises 14 residues. Germline V lookup: CDR1 MNHEY, CDR2 SMNVEV (reference sequence). The CDR3 sequence is CASSPERSNQPQHF. DNA for the CDR3: TGTGCCAGCTCCCCAGAGCGTAGCAATCAGCCCCAGCATTTT.

V and J are TRBV27 and TRBJ2-7; 8 nucleotides agree with TRBD2. V shed 11 bases, J shed 4 bases, and the junction held 7 bases outside the gene matches. Germline-derived CDR1 and CDR2 are MNHEY and SMNVEV (reference sequence). The CDR3 length is 12 residues. The CDR3 reads CAGTSLLYEQYF. DNA of the CDR3: TGTGCCGGGACTAGTTTATTATACGAGCAGTACTTC.

J is TRBJ1-1 and V is TRBV5-1; 10 bases match TRBD1. CDR1 SGHRS and CDR2 YFSETQ come from the germline V gene. Losses at the gene ends were 1 base for V and 3 bases for J; bases not matched to a gene: 6. CDR3 length equals 16 residues. DNA of the CDR3: TGCGCCAGCAGCTTGCGGACAGGGGGTTCTTACACTGAAGCTTTCTTT. It specifies CASSLRTGGSYTEAFF.

The chain employs TRBV19 and TRBJ2-5; D is perhaps TRBD1 (7 bases). In germline, CDR1 is LNHDA, CDR2 SQIVND (reference sequence). Deletions cut 10 bases from V and 4 bases from J, with 16 bases between. This CDR3 has 13 residues. The CDR3 region is CAIGGGGAETQYF. In DNA, the CDR3 is TGTGCCATTGGAGGGGGCGGAGCAGAGACCCAGTACTTC.

The chain is built from TRBV29-1 and TRBJ2-1; TRBD1 matches 10 bases. Germline trimming cut 3 bases from V and 9 bases from J; bases unmatched to any gene: 8. The CDR3 has 14 residues. Germline V lookup: CDR1 SQVTM, CDR2 ANQGSEA. The CDR3: CSVEGGQGVSEQFF. The CDR3 nucleotides are TGCAGCGTTGAGGGAGGACAGGGGGTCAGTGAGCAGTTCTTC.

The V gene is TRBV29-1, the J gene TRBJ1-5; 8 positions match TRBD1. The CDR3 is 14 residues long. The V segment lost 6 bases and the J segment 5 bases; nucleotides outside the gene matches: 9. Germline V CDR1 and CDR2: SQVTM, ANQGSEA. CDR3 nucleotide sequence: TGCAGCGTGGGTACAGGGGGAGGCGATCAGCCCCAGCATTTT. Translation gives CSVGTGGGDQPQHF.

V gene TRBV5-1 combines with J gene TRBJ2-7; 7 bases match TRBD1. The CDR3 runs 15 residues. Germline CDR1 is SGHRS and CDR2 is YFSETQ. The junction had 6 bases not matched to a gene; V was cut back by 0 bases and J by 3 bases. This CDR3 reads CASSLGPGGFYEQYF. In DNA form, the CDR3 reads TGCGCCAGCAGCTTGGGGCCAGGGGGATTCTACGAGCAGTACTTC.

The rearrangement links TRBV27 to TRBJ1-4; D possibly corresponds to TRBD1 (6 bases). The CDR3 is made up of 22 amino acids. Trimming pared 3 bases from V and 0 bases from J, leaving 29 bases between. CDR1 is MNHEY and CDR2 is SMNVEV in the germline V gene (reference sequence). The CDR3 region has the DNA TGTGCCAGCAGTTTTAGGAAAATGGCGATCGGGACAAAATTCTCAACTAATGAAAAACTGTTTTTT. It encodes CASSFRKMAIGTKFSTNEKLFF.

The chain has TRBV5-1 and TRBJ2-2; TRBD1 is a possible D gene (5 bases). The CDR3 has 16 residues. The germline gives CDR1 SGHRS, CDR2 YFSETQ. V was pared by 4 bases and J by 0 bases, with 13 bases between. The CDR3 here is CASSGMTAANTGELFF. CDR3 sequence (DNA): TGCGCCAGCAGCGGTATGACAGCCGCGAACACCGGGGAGCTGTTTTTT.

V is TRBV21-1 and J is TRBJ2-2; TRBD2 is the table's D call, not checked against the DNA. TRBV21-1 is given as a pseudogene. This CDR3 has 19 residues. CDR3 residues: CASIRPSGTLKPNTGELFF. The CDR3 DNA follows: TGTGCCAGCATCAGACCATCGGGTACCTTAAAACCGAACACCGGGGAGCTGTTTTTT.

The CDR3 DNA reads as TGTGCCAGCGCGACAGGGGTAACCTCCTACGAGCAGTACTTC. Amino acids: CASATGVTSYEQYF. The chain uses TRBV27 and TRBJ2-7; 8 bases map to TRBD1. V dropped 8 bases and J dropped 0; count of bases not matched to a gene: 6. CDR3 length equals 14 residues. CDR1 is MNHEY, CDR2 SMNVEV, per germline (reference sequence).